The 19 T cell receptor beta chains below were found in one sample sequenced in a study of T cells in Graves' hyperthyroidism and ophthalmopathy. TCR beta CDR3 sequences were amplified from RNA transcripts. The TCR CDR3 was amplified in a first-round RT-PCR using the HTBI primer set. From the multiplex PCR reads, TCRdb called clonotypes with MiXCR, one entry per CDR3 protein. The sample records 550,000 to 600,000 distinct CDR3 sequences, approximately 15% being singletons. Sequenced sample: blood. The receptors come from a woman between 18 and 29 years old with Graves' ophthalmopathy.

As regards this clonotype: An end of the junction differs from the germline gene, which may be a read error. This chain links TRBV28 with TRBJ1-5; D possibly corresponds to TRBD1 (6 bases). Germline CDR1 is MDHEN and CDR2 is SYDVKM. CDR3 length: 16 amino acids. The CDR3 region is CASSTTFGGARQPRHF. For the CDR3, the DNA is TGTGCCAGCAGCACGACTTTTGGGGGCGCACGGCAGCCCCGGCATTTT.

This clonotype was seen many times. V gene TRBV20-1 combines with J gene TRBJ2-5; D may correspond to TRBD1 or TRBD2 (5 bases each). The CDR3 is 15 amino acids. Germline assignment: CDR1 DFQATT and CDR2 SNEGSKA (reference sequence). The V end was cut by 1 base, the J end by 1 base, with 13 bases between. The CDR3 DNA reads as TGCAGTGCTAGAGTCTCCCGGGGCCGCCAAGAGACCCAGTACTTC. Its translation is CSARVSRGRQETQYF.

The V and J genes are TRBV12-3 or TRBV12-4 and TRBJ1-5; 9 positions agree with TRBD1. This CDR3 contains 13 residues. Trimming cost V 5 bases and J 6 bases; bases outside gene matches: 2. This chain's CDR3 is CASSTGGGQPQHF. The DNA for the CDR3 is TGTGCCAGCAGTACAGGGGGCGGTCAGCCCCAGCATTTT.

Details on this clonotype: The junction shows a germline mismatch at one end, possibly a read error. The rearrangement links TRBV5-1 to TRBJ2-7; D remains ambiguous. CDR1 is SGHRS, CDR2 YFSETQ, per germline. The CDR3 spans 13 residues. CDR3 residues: CASSQRPPYEQYF. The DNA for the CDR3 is TGTGCCAGCAGCCAACGACCACCCTACGAGCAGTACTTC.

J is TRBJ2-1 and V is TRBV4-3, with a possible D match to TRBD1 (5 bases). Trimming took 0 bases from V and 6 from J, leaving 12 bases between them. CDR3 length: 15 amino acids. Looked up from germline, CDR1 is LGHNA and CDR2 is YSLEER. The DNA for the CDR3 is TGCGCCAGCAGCCAAGAGACGAGACAGACCAATGAGCAGTTCTTC. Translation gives CASSQETRQTNEQFF.

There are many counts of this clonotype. CDR3 amino acids: CASSPPSLLEAFF. The CDR3 nucleotides read TGTGCCAGCAGCCCACCCTCCTTGTTGGAAGCTTTCTTT. The rearrangement links TRBV7-9 to TRBJ1-1; D gene uncertain. V was trimmed by 5 bases and J by 8 bases, leaving 15 bases between them. This CDR3 contains 13 residues. The V gene's germline CDR1 is SEHNR and CDR2 FQNEAQ (reference sequence).

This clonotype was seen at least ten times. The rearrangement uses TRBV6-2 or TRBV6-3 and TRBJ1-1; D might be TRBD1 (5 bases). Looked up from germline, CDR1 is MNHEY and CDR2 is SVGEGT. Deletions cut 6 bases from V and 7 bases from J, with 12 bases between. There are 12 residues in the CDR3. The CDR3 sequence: CASRVVGREAFF. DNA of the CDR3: TGTGCCAGCAGAGTTGTGGGACGTGAAGCTTTCTTT.

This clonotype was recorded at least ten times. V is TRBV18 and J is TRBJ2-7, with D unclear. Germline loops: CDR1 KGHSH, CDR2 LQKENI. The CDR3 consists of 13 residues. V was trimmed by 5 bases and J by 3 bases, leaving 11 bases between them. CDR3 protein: CASSSFDGYEQYF. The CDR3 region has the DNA TGTGCCAGCTCATCCTTCGACGGCTACGAGCAGTACTTC.

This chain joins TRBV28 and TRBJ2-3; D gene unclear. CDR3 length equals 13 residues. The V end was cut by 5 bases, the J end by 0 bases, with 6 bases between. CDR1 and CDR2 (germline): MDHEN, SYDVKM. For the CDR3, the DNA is TGTGCCAGCAGTGGATCGAGCACAGATACGCAGTATTTT. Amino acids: CASSGSSTDTQYF.

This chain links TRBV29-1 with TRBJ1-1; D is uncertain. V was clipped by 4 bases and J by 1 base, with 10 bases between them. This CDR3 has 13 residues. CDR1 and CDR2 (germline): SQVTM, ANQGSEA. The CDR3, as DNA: TGCAGCGTTGTAACCCGAGGGAACACTGAAGCTTTCTTT. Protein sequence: CSVVTRGNTEAFF.

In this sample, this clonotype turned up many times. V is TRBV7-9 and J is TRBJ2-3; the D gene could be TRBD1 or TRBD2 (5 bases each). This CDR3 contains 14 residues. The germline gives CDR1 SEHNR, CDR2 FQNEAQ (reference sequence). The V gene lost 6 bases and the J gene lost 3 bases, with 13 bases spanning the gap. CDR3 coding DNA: TGTGCCAGCAGGACGGGGCAGGGAACAGATACGCAGTATTTT. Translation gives CASRTGQGTDTQYF.

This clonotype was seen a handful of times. The DNA for the CDR3 is TGTGCCAGCAGCCAAGAGTGGAGAAGGCAGTACTTC. The encoded protein is CASSQEWRRQYF. The genes are TRBV14 and TRBJ2-7, with D uncertain. In germline, CDR1 is SGHDN, CDR2 FVKESK. The V gene lost 0 bases and the J gene lost 9 bases, with 9 bases spanning the gap. This CDR3 contains 12 residues.

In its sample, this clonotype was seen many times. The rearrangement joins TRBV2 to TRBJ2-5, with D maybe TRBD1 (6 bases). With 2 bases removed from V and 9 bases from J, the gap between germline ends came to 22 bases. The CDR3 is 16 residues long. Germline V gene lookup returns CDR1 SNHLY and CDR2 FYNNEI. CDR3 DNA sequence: TGTGCCAGCAGTGAAAGTGTAGGGGTTGGCAGGGGAGCCCAGTACTTC. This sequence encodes CASSESVGVGRGAQYF.

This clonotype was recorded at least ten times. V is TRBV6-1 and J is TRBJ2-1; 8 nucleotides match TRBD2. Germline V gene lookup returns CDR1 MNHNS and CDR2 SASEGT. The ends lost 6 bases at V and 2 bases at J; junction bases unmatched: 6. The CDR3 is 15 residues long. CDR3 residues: CASRRSGGTYNEQFF. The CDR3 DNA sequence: TGTGCCAGCAGACGGAGCGGGGGCACCTACAATGAGCAGTTCTTC.

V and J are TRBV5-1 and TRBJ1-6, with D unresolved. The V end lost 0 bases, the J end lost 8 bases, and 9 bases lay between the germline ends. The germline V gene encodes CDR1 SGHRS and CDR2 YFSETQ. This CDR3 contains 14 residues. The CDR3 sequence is CASSLGPVDSPLHF. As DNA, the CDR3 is TGCGCCAGCAGCTTGGGCCCCGTGGATTCACCCCTCCACTTT.

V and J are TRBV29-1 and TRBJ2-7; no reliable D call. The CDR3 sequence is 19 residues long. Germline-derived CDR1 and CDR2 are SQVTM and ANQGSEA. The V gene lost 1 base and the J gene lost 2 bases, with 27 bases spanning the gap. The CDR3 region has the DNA TGCAGCGTTGAAGTCCCCGGAAGTCGTCGAAGGTTAAACGCCTACGAGCAGTACTTC. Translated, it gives CSVEVPGSRRRLNAYEQYF.

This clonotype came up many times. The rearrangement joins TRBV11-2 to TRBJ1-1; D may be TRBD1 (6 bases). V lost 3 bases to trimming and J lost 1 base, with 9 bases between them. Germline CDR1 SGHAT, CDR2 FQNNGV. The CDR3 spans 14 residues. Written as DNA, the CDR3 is TGTGCCAGCAGCTTTTCAGGGGCGAACACTGAAGCTTTCTTT. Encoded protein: CASSFSGANTEAFF.

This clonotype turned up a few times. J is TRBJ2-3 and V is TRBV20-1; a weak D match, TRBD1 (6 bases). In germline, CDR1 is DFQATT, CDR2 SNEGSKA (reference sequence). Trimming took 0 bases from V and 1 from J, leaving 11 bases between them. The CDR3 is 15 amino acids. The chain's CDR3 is CSARDFKGGTDTQYF. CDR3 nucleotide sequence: TGCAGTGCTAGAGATTTTAAGGGGGGCACAGATACGCAGTATTTT.

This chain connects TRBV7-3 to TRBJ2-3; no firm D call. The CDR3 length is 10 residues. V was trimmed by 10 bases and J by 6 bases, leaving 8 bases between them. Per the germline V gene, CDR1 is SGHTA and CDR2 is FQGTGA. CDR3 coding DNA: TGTGCCACCTCGAGGGATACGCAGTATTTT. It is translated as CATSRDTQYF.